The clone carrying this T cell receptor (beta chain) showed up just once. Its antigen is unknown. At one boundary the junction diverges from the germline segment, which might be a read error. TCRdb's copy holds only in-frame clones and misses some; the assay was immunoSEQ multiplex PCR. The sample lists about 120,000 clones, around 90% occurring once. The data derive from a study of radiotherapy plus CTLA-4 blockade in lung cancer. Findings and limits, study-wide: There was expansion of tumor-derived TCR clones in blood after radiotherapy plus ipilimumab.

The CDR3 covers 11 residues. CDR1 and CDR2 (germline): MNHGY, SVAAGI. CTLA-4 blockade using ipilimumab, together with focal radiation, was received by patients with chemo-refractory metastatic non-small-cell lung cancer. The rearrangement uses TRBV6-9 and TRBJ2-7; a weak D match, TRBD2 (5 bases). The sample consisted of peripheral blood, taken from a patient treated with radiotherapy plus ipilimumab. This receptor was taken from a human donor with non-small cell lung cancer that progressed on radiotherapy plus ipilimumab. The CDR3 DNA reads TGTGCCAGCAACTACAGACGGGAATGGGGCTTC. Protein: CASNYRREWGF.